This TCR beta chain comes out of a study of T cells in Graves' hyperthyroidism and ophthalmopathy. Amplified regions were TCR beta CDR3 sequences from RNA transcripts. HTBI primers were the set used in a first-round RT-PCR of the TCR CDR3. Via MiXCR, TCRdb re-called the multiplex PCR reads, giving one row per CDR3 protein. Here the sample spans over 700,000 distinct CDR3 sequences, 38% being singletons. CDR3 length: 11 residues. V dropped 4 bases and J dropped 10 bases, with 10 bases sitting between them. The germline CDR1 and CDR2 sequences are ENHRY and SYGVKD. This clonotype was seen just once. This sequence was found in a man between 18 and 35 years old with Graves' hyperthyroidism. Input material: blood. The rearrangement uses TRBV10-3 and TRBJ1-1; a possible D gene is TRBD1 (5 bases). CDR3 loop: CAISGAGTAFF. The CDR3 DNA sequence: TGTGCCATCAGTGGAGCCGGGACAGCTTTCTTT.